This TCR beta chain was sequenced during a study of shared clonotypes between healthy human individuals. Study conclusions and caveats: The represented genetic and exposure-history diversity was limited by the small number of donors.

Worth noting for this clone: Its antigen is still unknown.

Replicate sorted-subset PCRs were loaded with around 0.2 ug DNA, 25,000 to 30,000 T cell genomes. Using immunoSEQ multiplex PCR, the repertoire was profiled, and TCRdb retains in-frame clones only, with some absent. This sample has over a million clones; about 96% occur once, and the top ten carry roughly 1.2%. Adults of Caucasian background living in Nashville, Tennessee made up all donors. The CDR3 sequence is 15 residues long. Trimming took off 1 base at V and 2 bases at J, with 11 bases between the two ends. Germline CDR1 and CDR2: SGDLS and YYNGEE. The sample taken for sequencing was naive CD4+ T cells sorted from blood. Subset: CD45RA+ positively selected. The sequence came from a man younger than 40 in good health. The chain is built from TRBV9 and TRBJ2-3; D is possibly TRBD2 (6 bases). DNA of the CDR3: TGTGCCAGCAGCGTACTTGGGAGGCCCACAGATACGCAGTATTTT. As protein: CASSVLGRPTDTQYF.